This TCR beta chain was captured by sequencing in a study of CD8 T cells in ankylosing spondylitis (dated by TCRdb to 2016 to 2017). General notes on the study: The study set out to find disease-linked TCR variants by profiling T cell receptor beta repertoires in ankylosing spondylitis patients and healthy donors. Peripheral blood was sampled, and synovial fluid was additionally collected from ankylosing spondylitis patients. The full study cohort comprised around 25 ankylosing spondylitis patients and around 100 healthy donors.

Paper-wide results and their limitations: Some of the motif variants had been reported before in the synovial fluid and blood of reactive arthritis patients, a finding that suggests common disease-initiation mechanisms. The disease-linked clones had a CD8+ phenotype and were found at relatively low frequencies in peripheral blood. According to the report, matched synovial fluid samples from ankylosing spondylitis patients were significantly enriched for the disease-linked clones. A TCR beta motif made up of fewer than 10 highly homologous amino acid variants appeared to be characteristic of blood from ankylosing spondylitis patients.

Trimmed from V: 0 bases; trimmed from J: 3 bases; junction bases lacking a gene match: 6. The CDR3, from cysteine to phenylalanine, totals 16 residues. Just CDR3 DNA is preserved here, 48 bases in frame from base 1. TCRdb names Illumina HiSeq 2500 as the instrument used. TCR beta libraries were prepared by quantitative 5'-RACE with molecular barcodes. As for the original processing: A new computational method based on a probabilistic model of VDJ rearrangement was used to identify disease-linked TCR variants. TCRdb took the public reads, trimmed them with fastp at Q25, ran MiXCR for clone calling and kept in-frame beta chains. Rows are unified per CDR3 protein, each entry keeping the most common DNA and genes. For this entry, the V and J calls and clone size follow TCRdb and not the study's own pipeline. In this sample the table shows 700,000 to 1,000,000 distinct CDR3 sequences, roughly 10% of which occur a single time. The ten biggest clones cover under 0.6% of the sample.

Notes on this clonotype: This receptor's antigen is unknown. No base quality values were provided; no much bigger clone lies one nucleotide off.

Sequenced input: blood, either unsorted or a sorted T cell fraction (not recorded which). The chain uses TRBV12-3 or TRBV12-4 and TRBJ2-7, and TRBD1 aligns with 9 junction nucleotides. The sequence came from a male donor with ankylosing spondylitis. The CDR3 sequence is CASSLASDRGYYEQYF. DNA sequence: TGTGCCAGCAGTTTAGCTAGCGACAGGGGGTACTACGAGCAGTACTTC.